The 5 T cell receptor beta chains below come from one sample, sequenced in a study of regulatory and conventional T cells in breast cancer (dated by TCRdb to about 2015). The protocol used for the library was PCR. TCRdb shows the sequencer as Illumina MiSeq. TCRdb reprocessing: public reads trimmed at Q25 with fastp, clones called with MiXCR, in-frame beta chains kept. Rows with a matching CDR3 protein are joined into one entry that keeps the most common DNA and genes. For this sample there are approximately 9,600 distinct CDR3 sequences; about 32% appear just once. The top ten constitute roughly 6.1% of the sample. Sequencing was done on a sample of conventional T cells from blood. These receptors were collected from a male donor in good health.

The chain has TRBV6-6 and TRBJ2-1; no definite D call. From germline, CDR1 is MNHNY and CDR2 SVGAGI (reference sequence). CDR3 length: 13 residues. With 3 bases removed from V and 0 bases from J, the gap between germline ends came to 3 bases. The CDR3 nucleotides read TGTGCCAGCAGTTATAGCTCCTACAATGAGCAGTTCTTC. Translating gives CASSYSSYNEQFF.

With regard to this clonotype: Compared with germline, one end of the junction differs, possibly owing to a read error. The rearrangement uses TRBV6-1 and TRBJ2-2; 8 nucleotides agree with TRBD2. CDR3 length: 13 residues. CDR1 MNHNS and CDR2 SASEGT come from the germline V gene. The CDR3 nucleotides are TGTGCCACCCGGGGGGGGCGAAACGGGGGGCTGTTTTTT. It is translated as CATRGGRNGGLFF.

This sequence joins TRBV7-2 and TRBJ1-1; 7 nucleotides line up with TRBD1. CDR3 size: 15 residues. V lost 5 bases and J lost 4; bases outside the gene matches: 10. The V gene's germline CDR1 is SGHTA and CDR2 FQGNSA. For the CDR3, the DNA is TGTGCCAGCAGCCGGACGACAGGGAAGGCCACTGAAGCTTTCTTT. Encoded protein: CASSRTTGKATEAFF.

The chain is built from TRBV28 and TRBJ1-5, with TRBD1 matching 9 bases. Germline V gives CDR1 MDHEN, CDR2 SYDVKM. This CDR3 has 16 residues. The J segment lost 6 bases and the V segment lost 3 bases, leaving 9 bases of the junction unmatched. The CDR3 is CASSLGQGQKIQPQHF. The CDR3 region has the DNA TGTGCCAGCAGTTTGGGACAGGGTCAAAAAATTCAGCCCCAGCATTTT.

This clonotype was seen a handful of times. V usage is TRBV6-5 and J usage is TRBJ1-6; 8 bases fit TRBD1. Germline V gene sequence: CDR1 MNHEY, CDR2 SVGAGI. V shed 2 bases, J shed 9 bases, and the junction held 9 bases outside the gene matches. The CDR3 runs to 16 residues. The CDR3 DNA follows: TGTGCCAGCAGTTACCTCCGACAGGGGAGAACTTCACCCCTCCACTTT. Protein product: CASSYLRQGRTSPLHF.